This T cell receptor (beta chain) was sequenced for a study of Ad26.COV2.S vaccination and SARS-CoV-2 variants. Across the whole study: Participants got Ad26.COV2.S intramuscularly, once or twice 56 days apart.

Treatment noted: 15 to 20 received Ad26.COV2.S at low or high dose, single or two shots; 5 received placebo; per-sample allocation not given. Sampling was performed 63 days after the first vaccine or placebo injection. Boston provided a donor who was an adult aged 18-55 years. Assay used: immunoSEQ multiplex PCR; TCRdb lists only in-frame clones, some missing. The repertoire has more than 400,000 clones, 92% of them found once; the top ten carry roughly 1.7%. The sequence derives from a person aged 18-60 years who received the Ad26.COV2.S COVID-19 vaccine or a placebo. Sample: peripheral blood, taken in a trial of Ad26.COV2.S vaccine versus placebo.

The CDR3 bases are TGCGCCAGCAGCCCCGAGGGGACAGGGACCTACGAGCAGTACTTC. Encoded protein: CASSPEGTGTYEQYF. The chain uses TRBV4-3 and TRBJ2-7, with 9 bases that match TRBD1. The germline V gene encodes CDR1 LGHNA and CDR2 YSLEER. The CDR3 is made up of 15 amino acids. The V segment lost 4 bases and the J segment 2 bases; nucleotides outside the gene matches: 6.